A selection of T cell receptor beta chains follows, all from one sample in a study of tumor-infiltrating lymphocytes in glioblastoma multiforme. MiXCR, run by TCRdb on the multiplex PCR reads, gives a single entry per CDR3 protein. The data contain some 11,000 distinct CDR3 sequences, less than 75% of them singletons. Sequenced material: brain tumor tissue. The receptors shown here come from a male donor with glioblastoma. Each CDR3 is given with its conserved first and last residue. Fields, in order: D gene, J gene, V gene, clone size, CDR3 DNA, CDR3 protein. The D gene is left open where the match is weak. Rows give clone size only sometimes, using once, few, many, or a class for an expanded clone.

D gene: .; J gene: TRBJ2-7; V gene: TRBV11-2; clone size: .; CDR3 DNA: TGTGCCAGCAGCCCGCCGGGAGAGCCCTACGAGCAGTACTTC; CDR3 protein: CASSPPGEPYEQYF
D gene: .; J gene: TRBJ2-1; V gene: TRBV14; clone size: many; CDR3 DNA: TGTGCCAGCAGCCAAGATGTGCGTTACAATGAGCAGTTCTTC; CDR3 protein: CASSQDVRYNEQFF
D gene: TRBD1; J gene: TRBJ2-7; V gene: TRBV20-1; clone size: once; CDR3 DNA: TGCAGTGCTCCTGACAGGGGGCAAGGCGTATGGGGGGAGCAGTCCTTC; CDR3 protein: CSAPDRGQGVWGEQSF
D gene: TRBD1; J gene: TRBJ1-1; V gene: TRBV29-1; clone size: few; CDR3 DNA: TGCAGCGGGATAAAGGGGGCTGGAGACACTGAAGCTTTCTTT; CDR3 protein: CSGIKGAGDTEAFF
D gene: .; J gene: TRBJ1-6; V gene: TRBV20-1; clone size: .; CDR3 DNA: TGCAATGCTAGAGGGCGGGGTTCAGTGAATTCACCCCCCCACTTT; CDR3 protein: CNARGRGSVNSPPHF
D gene: .; J gene: TRBJ1-4; V gene: TRBV20-1; clone size: medium-sized; CDR3 DNA: TGCAGTGCGGACCCCTCCTTTGGGGGGGGAAAACTGTTTTTT; CDR3 protein: CSADPSFGGGKLFF
D gene: TRBD2; J gene: TRBJ2-3; V gene: TRBV20-1; clone size: .; CDR3 DNA: TGCACTGCTAGTCGCCCCGGACTAGCAGGAGGGCTGAGTAGCACAGATACGCAGTATTTT; CDR3 protein: CTASRPGLAGGLSSTDTQYF
D gene: .; J gene: TRBJ1-5; V gene: TRBV11-2; clone size: .; CDR3 DNA: TGTGCCAGCAGCTTAGATCTCGGAGGGCATCAGCCCCAGCATTTT; CDR3 protein: CASSLDLGGHQPQHF
D gene: .; J gene: TRBJ2-1; V gene: TRBV11-2; clone size: .; CDR3 DNA: TGTGCCAGCATCTTGGGCCCCCTTAGCGTGCACAATGAGCAGTTCTTC; CDR3 protein: CASILGPLSVHNEQFF
D gene: .; J gene: TRBJ2-6; V gene: TRBV25-1; clone size: .; CDR3 DNA: TGTGCCAGCAGTGAATATTGGACAGATCACTCTGGGGCCCACGTCCTGACTTTC; CDR3 protein: CASSEYWTDHSGAHVLTF
D gene: .; J gene: TRBJ2-1; V gene: TRBV20-1; clone size: .; CDR3 DNA: TGCAGTGTTAGACTAGTGACAGGTTACAATGAGCAGTCCTTC; CDR3 protein: CSVRLVTGYNEQSF
D gene: .; J gene: TRBJ2-7; V gene: TRBV13; clone size: .; CDR3 DNA: TGTGCCAGCAGCTCGCGGGAATATTCCTGCGAGCAGTACTTC; CDR3 protein: CASSSREYSCEQYF
D gene: .; J gene: TRBJ2-2; V gene: TRBV11-2; clone size: .; CDR3 DNA: TGTGCCAGCAACTTCAGTCCTTACCGGGATGGATATAGCACCGGGGAGCTATTTTTT; CDR3 protein: CASNFSPYRDGYSTGELFF
D gene: .; J gene: TRBJ1-1; V gene: TRBV20-1; clone size: .; CDR3 DNA: TGCAGTGCCGCATCTGACAGTGGGCGGGATCGAGCTTTCTTT; CDR3 protein: CSAASDSGRDRAFF
D gene: .; J gene: TRBJ2-7; V gene: TRBV10-3; clone size: few; CDR3 DNA: TGTGCCATCAGTGGGGGCCCTACCTCCTACGAGCAGTACTTC; CDR3 protein: CAISGGPTSYEQYF
D gene: .; J gene: TRBJ1-2; V gene: TRBV9; clone size: .; CDR3 DNA: TGTGCCAGCAGCGTAGATCCCGGGGGAACTGGCTATGGCTACACCTTC; CDR3 protein: CASSVDPGGTGYGYTF
D gene: .; J gene: TRBJ1-1; V gene: TRBV7-9; clone size: .; CDR3 DNA: TGTGCCAGCAGCTTACGGAGGGAGAAGCCTGAAGCTTCCTTT; CDR3 protein: CASSLRREKPEASF